These 13 T cell receptor beta chains originate from one sample sequenced in a study of cytomegalovirus exposure and HLA in healthy donors (dated by TCRdb to 2016 to 2017). Library preparation was by the immunoSEQ multiplex PCR assay. A mixture of 60 forward primers for TCR Vbeta segments and 13 reverse primers for TCR Jbeta segments was used in the multiplex PCR. TCRdb took over this immuneACCESS table, retaining in-frame rearrangements with V and J assigned. Such tables are incomplete; in checked studies, under half of the missing clones stem from an unresolved V gene, and the remainder is unexplained. Recorded for this sample are roughly 48,000 clones; about three quarters of them occurred a single time. The leading ten clones occupy about 3% of the sample. The sequencing sample was made of PBMCs. The receptor set was obtained from a man aged 18 to 35 in good health and CMV-seronegative.

The table lists this clone with a few counts. This chain joins TRBV4-1 and TRBJ2-7; 8 bases align to TRBD2. This CDR3 has 16 residues. Germline trimming cut 0 bases from V and 3 bases from J; bases unmatched to any gene: 7. The germline V gene has CDR1 MGHRA and CDR2 YSYEKL. The CDR3 sequence: CASSQEPAGADYEQYF. DNA of the CDR3: TGCGCCAGCAGCCAAGAACCAGCGGGGGCCGACTACGAGCAGTACTTC.

This clone was detected a few times. J is TRBJ2-5 and V is TRBV7-2; 9 bases line up with TRBD1. The CDR3 length is 16 residues. The ends lost 1 base at V and 5 bases at J; junction bases unmatched: 8. Germline CDR1 and CDR2: SGHTA and FQGNSA. The CDR3 reads CASSLGLDRGRETQYF. In DNA, the CDR3 is TGTGCCAGCAGCTTAGGACTGGACAGGGGCAGGGAGACCCAGTACTTC.

This chain links TRBV5-1 with TRBJ2-3, with D tentatively TRBD2 (5 bases). The CDR3 consists of 16 residues. Trimming stripped 5 bases from V and 2 bases from J, with 18 bases between. Germline CDR1 reads SGHRS; CDR2 reads YFSETQ. This chain's CDR3 is CASSKLDGPTTDTQYF. CDR3 DNA sequence: TGCGCCAGCAGTAAACTAGACGGACCCACCACAGATACGCAGTATTTT.

Turning to this clone: The sample contains more than one DNA sequence encoding this CDR3. The chain links TRBV11-2 to TRBJ1-1; D is ambiguous. Germline lookup yields CDR1 SGHAT and CDR2 FQNNGV. Trimming pared 0 bases from V and 2 bases from J, leaving 7 bases between. The CDR3 spans 14 residues. The CDR3, as DNA: TGTGCCAGCAGCTTAGACCGGGTTAACACTGAAGCTTTCTTT. This codes for CASSLDRVNTEAFF.

The chain carries TRBV10-3 and TRBJ2-7; 9 nucleotides match TRBD2. The J segment lost 3 bases and the V segment lost 7 bases, leaving 1 base of the junction unmatched. The germline CDR1 and CDR2 sequences are ENHRY and SYGVKD. The CDR3 consists of 12 residues. CDR3 in amino acids: CAITSGNYEQYF. Here the CDR3 DNA reads TGTGCCATCACTAGCGGGAACTACGAGCAGTACTTC.

This chain links TRBV25-1 with TRBJ1-5, with D uncertain. The CDR3 totals 14 residues. Looked up from germline, CDR1 is MGHDK and CDR2 is SYGVNS. V was cut by 3 bases and J by 3 bases, with 9 bases left in between. The DNA of the CDR3 is TGTGCCAGCAGTGAGTCGGGGTACAATCAGCCCCAGCATTTT. This gives the protein CASSESGYNQPQHF.

The chain is built from TRBV29-1 and TRBJ2-7; 10 bases match TRBD1. Losses at the gene ends were 5 bases for V and 5 bases for J; bases not matched to a gene: 6. CDR1 SQVTM and CDR2 ANQGSEA come from the germline V gene. This CDR3 has 13 amino acids. The CDR3 coding sequence is TGCAGCGTTTTGGGACAGGGGCGGCACGAGCAGTACTTC. This encodes CSVLGQGRHEQYF.

This clone showed up just once. This rearrangement joins TRBV18 to TRBJ2-2; D possibly corresponds to TRBD2 (7 bases). Germline V lookup: CDR1 KGHSH, CDR2 LQKENI. The CDR3 has 16 residues. The V end was cut by 6 bases, the J end by 4 bases, with 18 bases between. The CDR3 DNA reads as TGTGCCAGCTCCCCGATCCCCGGGGGGCCCACCGGGGAGCTGTTTTTT. The encoded protein is CASSPIPGGPTGELFF.

This clone was seen only a few times. The V call is TRBV6-5, the J call TRBJ2-7, with D possibly being TRBD2 (5 bases). The CDR3 is 15 amino acids. Germline assignment: CDR1 MNHEY and CDR2 SVGAGI. Trimming pared 0 bases from V and 1 base from J, leaving 10 bases between. CDR3 loop: CASSYSSGTSYEQYF. In nucleotides, the CDR3 is TGTGCCAGCAGTTACTCGAGCGGAACGTCCTACGAGCAGTACTTC.

This clone was counted between two and nine times. V usage is TRBV7-8 and J usage is TRBJ1-4; D is perhaps TRBD1 (5 bases). The CDR3 contains 16 residues. V was shortened by 2 bases and J by 8 bases, with 18 bases between the two germline ends. Germline CDR1 and CDR2: SGHVS and FQNEAQ. The CDR3 reads CASSLRPGRIVEKLFF. In DNA form, the CDR3 reads TGTGCCAGCAGCTTACGACCAGGGAGGATTGTGGAAAAACTGTTTTTT. The full variable domain, in which reference TRBV7-8 and TRBJ1-4 provide the parts outside the CDR3, is GAGVSQSPRYKVAKRGQDVALRCDPISGHVSLFWYQQALGQGPEFLTYFQNEAQLDKSGLPSDRFFAERPEGSVSTLKIQRTQQEDSAVYLCASSLRPGRIVEKLFFGSGTQLSVL.

The chain is built from TRBV5-1 and TRBJ2-5, with 12 positions matching TRBD2. CDR1 SGHRS and CDR2 YFSETQ come from the germline V gene. This CDR3 has 19 residues. J was trimmed by 0 bases and V by 5 bases; bases with no gene match: 14. CDR3 sequence reads: CASRSRGGTSGQDQETQYF. The CDR3 DNA follows: TGCGCCAGCAGATCAAGGGGCGGGACTAGCGGGCAAGACCAAGAGACCCAGTACTTC.

The chain employs TRBV28 and TRBJ1-5; D unclear. Germline V gene lookup returns CDR1 MDHEN and CDR2 SYDVKM. The CDR3 covers 16 residues. V lost 4 bases, J lost 2 bases, and 15 bases lay in between. CDR3 loop: CASSSAWAPGNQPQHF. The CDR3 coding sequence is TGTGCCAGCAGTTCCGCCTGGGCCCCCGGCAATCAGCCCCAGCATTTT.

This clone occurred a few times. The V call is TRBV18, the J call TRBJ2-7; TRBD1 is a possible D gene (6 bases). This CDR3 is 12 amino acids long. The V end lost 6 bases, the J end lost 7 bases, and 13 bases lay between the germline ends. CDR1 and CDR2 (germline): KGHSH, LQKENI. CDR3 amino acids: CASSPRQAEQYF. Written as DNA, the CDR3 is TGTGCCAGCTCGCCTAGACAGGCGGAGCAGTACTTC.